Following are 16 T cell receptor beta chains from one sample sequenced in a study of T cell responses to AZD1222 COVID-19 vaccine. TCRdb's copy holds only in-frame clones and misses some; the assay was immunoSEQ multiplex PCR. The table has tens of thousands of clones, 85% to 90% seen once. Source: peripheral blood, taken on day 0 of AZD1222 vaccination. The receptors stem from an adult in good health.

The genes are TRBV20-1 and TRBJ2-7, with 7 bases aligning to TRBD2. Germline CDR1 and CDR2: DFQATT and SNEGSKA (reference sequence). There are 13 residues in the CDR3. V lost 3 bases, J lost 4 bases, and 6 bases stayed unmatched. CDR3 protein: CSASRRERYEQYF. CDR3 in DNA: TGCAGTGCTAGTAGGCGGGAGAGGTACGAGCAGTACTTC.

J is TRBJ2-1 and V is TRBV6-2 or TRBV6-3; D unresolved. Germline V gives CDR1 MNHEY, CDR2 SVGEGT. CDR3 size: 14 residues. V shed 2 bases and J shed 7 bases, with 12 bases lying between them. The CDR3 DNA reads TGTGCCAGCAGTTACCCGGGTTCTAGAAATGAGCAGTTCTTC. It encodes CASSYPGSRNEQFF.

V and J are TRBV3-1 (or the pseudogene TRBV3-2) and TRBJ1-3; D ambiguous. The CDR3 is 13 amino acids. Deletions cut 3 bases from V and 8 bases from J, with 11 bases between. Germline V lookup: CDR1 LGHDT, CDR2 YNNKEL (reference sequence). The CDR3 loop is CASSHLDRDTIYF. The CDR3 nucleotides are TGTGCCAGCAGCCATCTCGACCGAGACACCATATATTTT.

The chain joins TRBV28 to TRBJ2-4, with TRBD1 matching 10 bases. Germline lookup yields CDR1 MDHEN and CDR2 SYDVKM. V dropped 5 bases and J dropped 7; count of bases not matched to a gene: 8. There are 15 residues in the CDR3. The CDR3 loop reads CASSPGGGQGNIQYF. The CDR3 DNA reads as TGTGCCAGCAGTCCCGGTGGGGGACAGGGGAACATTCAGTACTTC.

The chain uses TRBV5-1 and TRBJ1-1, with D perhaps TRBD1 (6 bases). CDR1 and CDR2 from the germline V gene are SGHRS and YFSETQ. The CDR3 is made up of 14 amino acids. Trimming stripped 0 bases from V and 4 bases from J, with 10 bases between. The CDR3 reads CASSLVGGGTEAFF. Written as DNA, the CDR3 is TGCGCCAGCAGCTTGGTTGGAGGGGGCACTGAAGCTTTCTTT.

In DNA form, the CDR3 reads TGTGCCACCAGCGCCCGGGACAGGGGTTTCGATGAGCAGTTCTTC. Translation: CATSARDRGFDEQFF. V usage is TRBV15 and J usage is TRBJ2-1, with 10 bases matching TRBD1. Trimming removed 5 bases from V and 8 bases from J; junction bases left unmatched: 9. The CDR3 sequence is 15 residues long. Germline V CDR1 and CDR2: LNHNV, YYDKDF (reference sequence). Full variable domain (missing parts from reference TRBV15 and TRBJ2-1): DAMVIQNPRYQVTQFGKPVTLSCSQTLNHNVMYWYQQKSSQAPKLLFHYYDKDFNNEADTPDNFQSRRPNTSFCFLDIRSPGLGDTAMYLCATSARDRGFDEQFFGPGTRLTVL.

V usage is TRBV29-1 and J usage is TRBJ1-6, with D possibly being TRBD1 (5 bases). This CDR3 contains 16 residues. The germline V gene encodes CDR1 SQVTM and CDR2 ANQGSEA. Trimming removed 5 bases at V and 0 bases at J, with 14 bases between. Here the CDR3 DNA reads TGCAGCGTTCGTCAGTTGAGGGGCTCCTATAATTCACCCCTCCACTTT. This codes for CSVRQLRGSYNSPLHF.

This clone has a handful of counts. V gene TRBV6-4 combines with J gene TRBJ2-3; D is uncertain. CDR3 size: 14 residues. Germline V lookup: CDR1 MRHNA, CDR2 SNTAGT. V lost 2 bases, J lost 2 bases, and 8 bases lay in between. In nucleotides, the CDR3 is TGTGCCAGCAGTGACGGGCAGGCCACAGATACGCAGTATTTT. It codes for CASSDGQATDTQYF.

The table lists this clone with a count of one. CDR3 protein: CASSESLGYEQYF. CDR3 nucleotide sequence: TGTGCCAGCAGTGAAAGTTTAGGCTACGAGCAGTACTTC. The chain carries TRBV6-1 and TRBJ2-7; D unresolved. Trimming shortened V by 2 bases and J by 3 bases, and 8 bases separated the two germline ends. This CDR3 comprises 13 residues. Germline V gene lookup returns CDR1 MNHNS and CDR2 SASEGT.

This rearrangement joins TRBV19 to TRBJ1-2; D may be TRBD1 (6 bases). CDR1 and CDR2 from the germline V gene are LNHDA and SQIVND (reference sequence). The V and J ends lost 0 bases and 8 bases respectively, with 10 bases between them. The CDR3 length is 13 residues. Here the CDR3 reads CASSIEGARGYTF. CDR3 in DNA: TGTGCCAGTAGTATAGAGGGGGCGCGAGGCTACACCTTC.

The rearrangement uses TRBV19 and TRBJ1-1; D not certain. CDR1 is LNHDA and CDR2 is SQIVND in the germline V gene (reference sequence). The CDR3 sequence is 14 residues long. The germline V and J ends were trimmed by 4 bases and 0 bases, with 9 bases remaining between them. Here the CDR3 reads CASSKPGMNTEAFF. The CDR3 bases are TGTGCCAGTAGTAAACCGGGGATGAACACTGAAGCTTTCTTT.

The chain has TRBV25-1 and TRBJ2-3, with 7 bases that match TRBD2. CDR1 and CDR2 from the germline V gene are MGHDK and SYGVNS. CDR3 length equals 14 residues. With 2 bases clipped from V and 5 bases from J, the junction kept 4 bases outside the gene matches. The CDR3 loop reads CASSEGRGIDTQYF. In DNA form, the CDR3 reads TGTGCCAGCAGTGAAGGGAGGGGTATAGATACGCAGTATTTT. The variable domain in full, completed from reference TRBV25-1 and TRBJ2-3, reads EADIYQTPRYLVIGTGKKITLECSQTMGHDKMYWYQQDPGMELHLIHYSYGVNSTEKGDLSSESTVSRIRTEHFPLTLESARPSHTSQYLCASSEGRGIDTQYFGPGTRLTVL.

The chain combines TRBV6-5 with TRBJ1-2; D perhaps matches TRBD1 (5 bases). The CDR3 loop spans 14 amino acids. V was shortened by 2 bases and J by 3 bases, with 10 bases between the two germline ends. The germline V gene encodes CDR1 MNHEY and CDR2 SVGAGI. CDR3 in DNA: TGTGCCAGCAGTTACGCTGGAGGGGACTATGGCTACACCTTC. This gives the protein CASSYAGGDYGYTF.

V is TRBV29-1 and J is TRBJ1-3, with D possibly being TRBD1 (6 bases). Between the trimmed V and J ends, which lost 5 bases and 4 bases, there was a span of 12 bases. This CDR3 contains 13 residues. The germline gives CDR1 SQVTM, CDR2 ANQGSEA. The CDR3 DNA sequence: TGCAGCGTTTCCGACGGACAGGGAAACACCATATATTTT. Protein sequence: CSVSDGQGNTIYF.

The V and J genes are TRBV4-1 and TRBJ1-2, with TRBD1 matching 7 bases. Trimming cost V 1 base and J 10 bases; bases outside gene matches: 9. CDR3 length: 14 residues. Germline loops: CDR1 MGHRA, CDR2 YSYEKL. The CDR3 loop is CASSQVGQALSYTF. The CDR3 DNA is TGCGCCAGCAGCCAAGTAGGACAGGCCCTCTCCTACACCTTC.

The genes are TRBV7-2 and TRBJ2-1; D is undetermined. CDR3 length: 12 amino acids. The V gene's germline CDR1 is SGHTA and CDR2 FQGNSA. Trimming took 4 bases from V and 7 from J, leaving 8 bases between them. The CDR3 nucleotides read TGTGCCAGCAGCTCTTTCAATAATGAGCAGTTCTTC. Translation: CASSSFNNEQFF.